Listed below are T cell receptor beta chains from one sample, sequenced in a study of identical twins. TCRdb itself ran the 5' RACE reads through MiXCR, one entry per CDR3 protein. Counted here are approximately 210,000 distinct CDR3 sequences, around a tenth occurring once; the ten biggest clones make up over 4.5%. Sequencing was performed on memory (CD45RO+) T cells sorted from blood. All receptors derive from a woman aged 18-29 years in good health. Both conserved end residues are part of each CDR3. D genes are given only for firm matches. Size is omitted from some rows. Given values are once, few, many or a class for expanded clones.

d_gene	v_gene	j_gene	abundance	CDR3aa	CDR3nt
.	TRBV5-6	TRBJ2-4	many	CATGTGVKNIQYF	TGTGCCACCGGGACGGGAGTCAAAAACATTCAGTACTTC
.	TRBV4-3	TRBJ2-6	.	CASSQGFGAGANVLTF	TGCGCCAGCAGCCAAGGGTTCGGGGCTGGGGCCAACGTCCTGACTTTC
TRBD1	TRBV20-1	TRBJ1-2	.	CSAPVQGVKGYTF	TGCAGTGCCCCAGTGCAGGGGGTAAAGGGCTACACCTTC
.	TRBV7-9	TRBJ2-4	many	CASSPGGGIQYF	TGTGCCAGCAGCCCCGGGGGTGGCATTCAGTACTTC
TRBD1	TRBV5-1	TRBJ2-2	many	CASSSVGQGERGELFF	TGCGCCAGCAGCTCCGTGGGACAGGGGGAGCGAGGGGAGCTGTTTTTT
TRBD2	TRBV25-1	TRBJ2-7	.	CASSELAGQYYEQYF	TGTGCCAGCAGTGAACTAGCGGGACAGTATTACGAGCAGTACTTC
TRBD1	TRBV2	TRBJ2-3	.	CASLWTGSGDTQYF	TGTGCCAGTCTGTGGACAGGGTCAGGGGATACGCAGTATTTT
.	TRBV20-1	TRBJ2-1	few	CSADGDPRFGEQFF	TGCAGTGCTGATGGCGACCCAAGGTTCGGTGAGCAGTTCTTC
TRBD1	TRBV15	TRBJ2-7	few	CATSIVRRTGNREQYF	TGTGCCACCAGCATCGTCAGGCGGACAGGGAACCGCGAGCAGTACTTC
.	TRBV6-5	TRBJ1-2	few	CASSYSAREPRDYGYTF	TGTGCCAGCAGTTACTCCGCCAGGGAACCTAGGGACTATGGCTACACCTTC
TRBD1	TRBV6-5	TRBJ2-7	few	CASSYSRQGIHEQYF	TGTGCCAGCAGTTACTCGCGACAGGGGATCCACGAGCAGTACTTC
TRBD2	TRBV7-2	TRBJ2-4	.	CASSLVGGGAIQYF	TGTGCCAGCAGCTTAGTCGGGGGAGGGGCCATTCAGTACTTC
TRBD2	TRBV9	TRBJ2-3	few	CASSVFSGAGEPTDTQYF	TGTGCCAGCAGCGTATTTTCCGGAGCGGGAGAACCGACAGATACGCAGTATTTT
TRBD1	TRBV24-1	TRBJ2-1	.	CATSDTGTVDEQFF	TGTGCCACCAGTGATACTGGGACAGTCGATGAGCAGTTCTTC
TRBD2	TRBV11-2	TRBJ2-2	.	CASSLIGGRGTGELFF	TGTGCCAGCAGCTTAATAGGCGGGAGGGGCACCGGGGAGCTGTTTTTT